This TCR beta chain is drawn from a study of cytomegalovirus exposure and HLA in healthy donors. 60 Vbeta and 13 Jbeta primers were used in PCR. Profiled with immunoSEQ multiplex PCR; TCRdb holds only in-frame clones, not every one. In the table there are roughly 200,000 clones, 77% of which are singletons. The ends were cut back, 2 bases at V and 7 bases at J, with 15 bases in the middle. Germline CDR1 reads LNHDA; CDR2 reads SQIVND (reference sequence). This CDR3 has 15 residues. The chain combines TRBV19 with TRBJ1-5; weak D call: TRBD1 (6 bases). The specimen was PBMCs. This clonotype originated in a woman aged 55-70 years in good health and CMV-seropositive. The CDR3 DNA reads as TGTGCCAGTAGTATAAGGCAGGGGTTTGGACAGCCCCAGCATTTT. Encoded protein: CASSIRQGFGQPQHF.